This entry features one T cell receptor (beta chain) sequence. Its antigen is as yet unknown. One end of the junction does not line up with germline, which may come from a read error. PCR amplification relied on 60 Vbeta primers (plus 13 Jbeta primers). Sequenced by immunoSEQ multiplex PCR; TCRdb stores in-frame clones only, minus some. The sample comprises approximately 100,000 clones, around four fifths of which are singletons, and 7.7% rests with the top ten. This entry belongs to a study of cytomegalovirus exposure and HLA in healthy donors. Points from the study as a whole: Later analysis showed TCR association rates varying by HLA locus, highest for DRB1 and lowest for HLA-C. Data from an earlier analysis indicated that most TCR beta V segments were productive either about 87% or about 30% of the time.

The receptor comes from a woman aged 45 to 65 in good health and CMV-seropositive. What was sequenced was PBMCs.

The CDR3: CSSSRGAGWQFF. The CDR3 coding sequence is TGTTCCAGCAGCAGGGGTGCGGGATGGCAGTTCTTC. The rearrangement joins TRBV7-9 to TRBJ2-1; D tentatively reads TRBD1 or TRBD2 (6 bases each). This CDR3 comprises 12 residues. Looked up from germline, CDR1 is SEHNR and CDR2 is FQNEAQ (reference sequence).